This passage covers 25 T cell receptor beta chains from one sample sequenced in a study of neurological immune-mediated disorders. Each CDR3 protein gets one entry after TCRdb re-called the 5' RACE reads with MiXCR. The sample records around 94,000 distinct CDR3 sequences, 3.5% being singletons. Material: PBMCs. These receptors all stem from a woman in her late teens or twenties with multiple sclerosis.

This clonotype was detected many times. This chain joins TRBV27 and TRBJ2-1, with 16 bases matching TRBD2. This CDR3 comprises 17 residues. In germline, CDR1 is MNHEY, CDR2 SMNVEV (reference sequence). With 5 bases clipped from V and 7 bases from J, the junction kept 8 bases outside the gene matches. The CDR3 region has the DNA TGTGCCAGCAGTCCGGGACTAGCGGGAGGGCCATGGAATGAGCAGTTCTTC. It is translated as CASSPGLAGGPWNEQFF.

This clonotype was detected ten times or more. The rearrangement joins TRBV5-1 to TRBJ1-1; TRBD1 might be the D (5 bases). CDR3 size: 14 residues. The V gene's germline CDR1 is SGHRS and CDR2 YFSETQ. Trimming took 0 bases from V and 3 from J, leaving 9 bases between them. The DNA of the CDR3 is TGCGCCAGCAGCTTGGCAGGGATGTACACTGAAGCTTTCTTT. Translated: CASSLAGMYTEAFF.

This clonotype has at least ten counts. The V call is TRBV7-2, the J call TRBJ2-5; 9 bases map to TRBD1. CDR3 length equals 16 residues. Trimming took 4 bases from V and 2 from J; bases not matched to a gene: 8. Germline V lookup: CDR1 SGHTA, CDR2 FQGNSA. The CDR3 sequence: CASSYMTGGGQETQYF. The CDR3 DNA sequence: TGTGCCAGCAGCTATATGACAGGGGGAGGTCAAGAGACCCAGTACTTC.

This clonotype was recorded many times. A much larger clone sits a single nucleotide away, making a read error possible. The V call is TRBV9, the J call TRBJ1-5; unclear D gene. The CDR3 sequence is 13 residues long. V was cut by 0 bases and J by 2 bases, with 3 bases left in between. Germline CDR1 SGDLS, CDR2 YYNGEE. This CDR3 is CASSVAGNQPQHF. The CDR3 region has the DNA TGTGCCAGCAGCGTAGCTGGCAATCAGCCCCAGCATTTT.

Of note for this clonotype: Just one base apart from a much larger clone, this may be a read error. The chain carries TRBV20-1 and TRBJ2-1; no clear D. This CDR3 spans 12 amino acids. CDR1 is DFQATT, CDR2 SNEGSKA, per germline (reference sequence). The V and J ends lost 3 bases and 8 bases respectively, with 11 bases between them. Written as DNA, the CDR3 is TGCAGTGCTAGTACCCGAAGCGATGAGCAGTTCTTC. As protein: CSASTRSDEQFF.

The sample holds many counts of this clonotype. V gene TRBV20-1 combines with J gene TRBJ2-1, with 10 bases fitting TRBD2. Losses at the gene ends were 1 base for V and 7 bases for J; bases not matched to a gene: 7. The CDR3 has 15 amino acids. CDR1 is DFQATT, CDR2 SNEGSKA, per germline (reference sequence). The CDR3 region is CSARVPGLALNEQFF. CDR3 coding DNA: TGCAGTGCTAGAGTACCGGGACTAGCGCTGAATGAGCAGTTCTTC.

This clonotype was counted ten times or more. The chain is built from TRBV20-1 and TRBJ2-2; 7 nucleotides align to TRBD1. Losses at the gene ends were 4 bases for V and 6 bases for J; bases not matched to a gene: 8. This CDR3 spans 14 amino acids. From germline, CDR1 is DFQATT and CDR2 SNEGSKA (reference sequence). The DNA of the CDR3 is TGCAGTGCTACGGGACAGTCGATCGCCGGGGAGCTGTTTTTT. Its translation: CSATGQSIAGELFF.

The rearrangement joins TRBV2 to TRBJ1-2; no definite D call. From germline, CDR1 is SNHLY and CDR2 FYNNEI. This CDR3 is built from 15 residues. Deletions cut 1 base from V and 7 bases from J, with 16 bases between. The CDR3 sequence is CASSEEGSFFSGYTF. CDR3 nucleotides: TGTGCCAGCAGTGAAGAGGGAAGTTTCTTTTCTGGCTACACCTTC.

This clonotype was detected many times. The gene calls are TRBV5-1 and TRBJ2-5; D gene ambiguous. Germline assignment: CDR1 SGHRS and CDR2 YFSETQ. Trimming removed 5 bases from V and 5 bases from J, with 16 bases in between. The CDR3 sequence is 14 residues long. The CDR3 sequence is CASRSGWVQETQYF. The CDR3 DNA reads TGCGCCAGCAGATCTGGATGGGTCCAGGAGACCCAGTACTTC.

This clonotype was found many times. The rearrangement links TRBV5-6 to TRBJ2-5, with D perhaps matching TRBD1 (5 bases). In germline, CDR1 is SGHDT, CDR2 YYEEEE. This CDR3 contains 14 residues. V was trimmed by 6 bases and J by 0 bases, leaving 12 bases between them. CDR3 protein: CASTPETDQETQYF. For the CDR3, the DNA is TGTGCCAGCACCCCCGAGACAGACCAAGAGACCCAGTACTTC. Supplemented by reference TRBV5-6 and TRBJ2-5, the full variable domain reads DAGVTQSPTHLIKTRGQQVTLRCSPKSGHDTVSWYQQALGQGPQFIFQYYEEEERQRGNFPDRFSGHQFPNYSSELNVNALLLGDSALYLCASTPETDQETQYFGPGTRLLVL.

This clonotype appeared many times. The J gene is TRBJ2-7, the V gene TRBV6-2 or TRBV6-3, with TRBD2 matching over 13 bases. J gave up 2 bases and V 6 bases, and 13 bases lay outside the gene matches. The CDR3 is 18 amino acids. CDR1 is MNHEY, CDR2 SVGEGT, per germline. In DNA form, the CDR3 reads TGTGCCAGCAGATCAAGACTAGCGGGAGGCCAGGTACCCTACGAGCAGTACTTC. As protein: CASRSRLAGGQVPYEQYF.

This clonotype was seen many times. The chain combines TRBV5-1 with TRBJ2-7; 8 bases are a match to TRBD1. CDR1 SGHRS and CDR2 YFSETQ come from the germline V gene. CDR3 size: 14 residues. The V and J ends lost 5 bases and 5 bases, in that order; junction bases with no gene match: 9. The CDR3 region has the DNA TGCGCCAGCAGGAGGGACAGGTCTATTGACGAGCAGTACTTC. Protein: CASRRDRSIDEQYF.

The sample holds many counts of this clonotype. V usage is TRBV6-5 and J usage is TRBJ2-5; possibly TRBD1 for D (5 bases). The germline V gene has CDR1 MNHEY and CDR2 SVGAGI. V was trimmed by 4 bases and J by 3 bases, leaving 9 bases between them. The CDR3 runs to 13 residues. The CDR3 sequence: CASSSPGKETQYF. The CDR3 nucleotides are TGTGCCAGCAGTTCACCAGGGAAAGAGACCCAGTACTTC.

This clonotype was counted a few times. This sequence joins TRBV7-2 and TRBJ1-3, with D perhaps TRBD1 (5 bases). The germline V and J ends were trimmed by 1 base and 4 bases, with 8 bases remaining between them. This CDR3 contains 14 residues. Germline CDR1 is SGHTA and CDR2 is FQGNSA. In nucleotides, the CDR3 is TGTGCCAGCAGCTTAGAAGGGGACGGAAACACCATATATTTT. This sequence encodes CASSLEGDGNTIYF. The whole variable domain, remainder taken from reference TRBV7-2 and TRBJ1-3, is GAGVSQSPSNKVTEKGKDVELRCDPISGHTALYWYRQSLGQGLEFLIYFQGNSAPDKSGLPSDRFSAERTGGSVSTLTIQRTQQEDSAVYLCASSLEGDGNTIYFGEGSWLTVV.

Many counts were recorded for this clonotype. The J gene is TRBJ2-2, the V gene TRBV29-1, with 7 bases fitting TRBD2. This CDR3 has 13 amino acids. The germline CDR1 and CDR2 sequences are SQVTM and ANQGSEA. The J segment lost 7 bases and the V segment lost 5 bases, leaving 7 bases of the junction unmatched. For the CDR3, the DNA is TGCAGCGTTCAGGGAGGGCCTCGCGGGGAGCTGTTTTTT. It translates to CSVQGGPRGELFF.

There are a few counts of this clonotype. This chain connects TRBV5-1 to TRBJ2-7; TRBD2 matches at 7 bases. The length of the CDR3 is 15 residues. Germline V CDR1 and CDR2: SGHRS, YFSETQ. V gave up 0 bases and J gave up 2 bases; unmatched junction bases: 5. This CDR3 reads CASSLVAGVPYEQYF. CDR3 nucleotides: TGCGCCAGCAGCTTGGTGGCGGGAGTACCCTACGAGCAGTACTTC.

This clonotype was found many times. The rearrangement links TRBV12-3 or TRBV12-4 to TRBJ2-7, with TRBD1 identical over 12 bases. The V gene end was trimmed by 4 bases and the J gene end by 7 bases; junction bases not matched to a gene: 8. The CDR3 loop spans 15 amino acids. The CDR3 coding sequence is TGTGCCAGCAGTTCGCCGGGACAGGGGGCGGAAGAGCAGTACTTC. Amino acid sequence: CASSSPGQGAEEQYF.

This clonotype was picked up many times. The rearrangement uses TRBV5-1 and TRBJ2-5, with a tentative D call TRBD2 (6 bases). The CDR3 length is 15 residues. Germline V CDR1 and CDR2: SGHRS, YFSETQ. The V end was cut by 0 bases, the J end by 5 bases, with 14 bases between. CDR3 amino acids: CASSLGLRGGETQYF. CDR3 nucleotides: TGCGCCAGCAGCTTGGGGCTGCGAGGAGGGGAGACCCAGTACTTC.

This clonotype was detected many times. This chain uses TRBV19 with TRBJ1-5; 10 nucleotides line up with TRBD1. Germline trimming cut 6 bases from V and 5 bases from J; bases unmatched to any gene: 4. Per germline, CDR1 LNHDA and CDR2 SQIVND (reference sequence). This CDR3 is built from 14 residues. The CDR3 DNA is TGTGCCAGTAGGGGACAGGGGAATCATCAGCCCCAGCATTTT. This encodes CASRGQGNHQPQHF.

The sample holds many counts of this clonotype. The CDR3 DNA is TGCAGCGTTGGGACTAGCGGGGGCACAGATACGCAGTATTTT. Its translation: CSVGTSGGTDTQYF. The genes are TRBV29-1 and TRBJ2-3, with 12 bases fitting TRBD2. The CDR3 spans 14 residues. Looked up from germline, CDR1 is SQVTM and CDR2 is ANQGSEA. Unmatched junction bases numbered 0, after V lost 4 bases and J lost 1 base.

This clonotype was recorded a few times. The rearrangement uses TRBV15 and TRBJ2-7, with TRBD2 matching 10 bases. CDR3 size: 15 residues. Germline V gives CDR1 LNHNV, CDR2 YYDKDF (reference sequence). V dropped 0 bases and J dropped 3; count of bases not matched to a gene: 2. The CDR3 DNA follows: TGTGCCACCAGCAGAGAAGCGGGAGGGAGCTACGAGCAGTACTTC. Translation gives CATSREAGGSYEQYF.

As for this clonotype: This may come from a read error, since a much larger clone is one base off. The rearrangement links TRBV7-2 to TRBJ2-7; the D is unclear. From germline, CDR1 is SGHTA and CDR2 FQGNSA. The CDR3 has 14 residues. The CDR3 nucleotides are TGTGTCAGCAGCCCAGACCCAGGCTCCTACGAGCAGTACTTC. Translated: CVSSPDPGSYEQYF.

This clonotype has a count of ten or more. This chain joins TRBV6-5 and TRBJ2-1; the D gene is possibly TRBD1 (6 bases). Per germline, CDR1 MNHEY and CDR2 SVGAGI. Deletions cut 6 bases from V and 9 bases from J, with 27 bases between. This CDR3 is 17 amino acids long. The CDR3 loop reads CASRQSPPGRPRGEQFF. CDR3 bases: TGTGCCAGCAGGCAGTCACCCCCTGGCAGACCCAGGGGTGAGCAGTTCTTC.

Only a few counts were recorded for this clonotype. The rearrangement links TRBV6-5 to TRBJ2-3; the D gene is possibly TRBD2 (5 bases). In germline, CDR1 is MNHEY, CDR2 SVGAGI. CDR3 length: 14 amino acids. V lost 0 bases to trimming and J lost 1 base, with 5 bases between them. Here the CDR3 reads CASSYSGGTDTQYF. CDR3 bases: TGTGCCAGCAGTTACTCGGGAGGCACAGATACGCAGTATTTT.

This clonotype was recorded at least ten times. The genes are TRBV20-1 and TRBJ1-5; a weak D match, TRBD1 (6 bases). CDR1 and CDR2 (germline): DFQATT, SNEGSKA (reference sequence). V lost 1 base and J lost 0, with 10 bases in between. This CDR3 has 15 amino acids. The DNA of the CDR3 is TGCAGTGCTAGAGTTACAGGGTCTAGCAATCAGCCCCAGCATTTT. Protein product: CSARVTGSSNQPQHF.